This T cell receptor (beta chain) was obtained from a study of CD8+CD57+ T cells in acquired aplastic anemia. Study background: Sorted CD4+ and CD8+ cell DNA averaged about 3 ug.

Ends included, the CDR3 has 16 residues. Germline lookup yields CDR1 SNHLY and CDR2 FYNNEI. Genomic DNA templated the TCR beta VDJ and CDR3 profiling. TCRdb re-called the reads with MiXCR, one entry per CDR3 protein. This repertoire shows 200,000 to 300,000 distinct CDR3 sequences, approximately 86% found once; its top ten account for 40% to 50%. In patients chosen for sequencing, flow cytometry had shown CD8+CD57+ cell expansion. As regards this clonotype: Antigen specificity is unknown. The conserved closing phenylalanine or tryptophan is absent in this CDR3, likely reflecting a read error. No DNA is shown, since the ends of the CDR3 on it are uncertain; the CDR3 is the one TCRdb lists.

Points from the study as a whole: Between patients and controls, roughly 29 CD8+ CDR3 sequences were found in common. CD8+ Simpson's diversity showed no significant patient-control difference.

Sample: sorted CD4+, CD8+, or CD8+CD57+ T cells (not recorded which) from PBMCs. This receptor was identified in a human donor with aplastic anemia. The V call is TRBV2, the J call TRBJ2-6; TRBD1 was called by the table and not checked on the DNA. CDR3 region: CASGDGGTDTQNFLTC.